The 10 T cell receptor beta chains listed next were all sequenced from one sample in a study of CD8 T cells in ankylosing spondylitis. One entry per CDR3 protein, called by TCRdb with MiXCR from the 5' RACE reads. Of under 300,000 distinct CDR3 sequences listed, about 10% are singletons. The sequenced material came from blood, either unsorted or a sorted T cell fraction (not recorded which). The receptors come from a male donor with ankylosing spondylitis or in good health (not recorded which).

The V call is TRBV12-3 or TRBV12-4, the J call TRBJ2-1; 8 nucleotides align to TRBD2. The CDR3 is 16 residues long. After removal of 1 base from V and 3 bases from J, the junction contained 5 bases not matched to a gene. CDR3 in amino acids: CASSLDLGLDYNEQFF. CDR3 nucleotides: TGTGCCAGCAGTTTAGATTTGGGACTAGACTACAATGAGCAGTTCTTC.

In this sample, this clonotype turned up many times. CDR3 nucleotide sequence: TGTGCCAGCAGTATCGGGACGGGGTACGAGCAGTACTTC. Protein product: CASSIGTGYEQYF. The rearrangement links TRBV27 to TRBJ2-7; D is tentatively TRBD1 or TRBD2 (5 bases each). V was shortened by 5 bases and J by 4 bases, with 12 bases between the two germline ends. Germline V gene lookup returns CDR1 MNHEY and CDR2 SMNVEV (reference sequence). This CDR3 has 13 residues.

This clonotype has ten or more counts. The CDR3 coding sequence is TGTGCCAGCAGTCCGACAGGGGCGAGTGGGGAGCAGTTCTTC. Translation gives CASSPTGASGEQFF. This chain joins TRBV12-3 or TRBV12-4 and TRBJ2-1, with TRBD1 identical over 8 bases. V lost 5 bases to trimming and J lost 10 bases; unmatched junction nucleotides: 10. CDR3 length: 14 amino acids.

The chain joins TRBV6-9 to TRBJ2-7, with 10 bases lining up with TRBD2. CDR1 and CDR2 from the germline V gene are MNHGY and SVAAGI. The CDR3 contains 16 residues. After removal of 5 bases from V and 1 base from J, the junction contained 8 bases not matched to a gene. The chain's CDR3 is CASSPNLAGDSYEQYF. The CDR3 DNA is TGTGCCAGCAGTCCCAACCTAGCGGGAGATTCCTACGAGCAGTACTTC.

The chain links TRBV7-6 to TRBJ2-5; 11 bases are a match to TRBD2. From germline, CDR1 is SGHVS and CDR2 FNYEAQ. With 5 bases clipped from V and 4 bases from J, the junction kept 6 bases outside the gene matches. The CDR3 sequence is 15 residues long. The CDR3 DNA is TGTGCCAGCAGCCCCCTGGGACTAGCGGTAGAGACCCAGTACTTC. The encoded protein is CASSPLGLAVETQYF.

CDR3 protein: CASSSTYREADSDTNYGYTF. The CDR3 nucleotides read TGTGCCAGCAGTTCTACCTATCGGGAGGCAGACTCCGATACTAACTATGGCTACACCTTC. This sequence joins TRBV28 and TRBJ1-2; D not resolved. This CDR3 is built from 20 residues. From germline, CDR1 is MDHEN and CDR2 SYDVKM. Trimming removed 4 bases at V and 0 bases at J, with 27 bases between.

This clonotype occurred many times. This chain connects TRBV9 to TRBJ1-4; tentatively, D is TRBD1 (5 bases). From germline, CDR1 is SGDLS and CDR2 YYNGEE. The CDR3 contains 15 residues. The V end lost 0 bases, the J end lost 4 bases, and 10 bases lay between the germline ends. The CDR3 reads CASSVAGLVNEKLFF. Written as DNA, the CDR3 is TGTGCCAGCAGCGTAGCAGGGCTGGTTAATGAAAAACTGTTTTTT. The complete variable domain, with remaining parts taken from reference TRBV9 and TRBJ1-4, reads DSGVTQTPKHLITATGQRVTLRCSPRSGDLSVYWYQQSLDQGLQFLIQYYNGEERAKGNILERFSAQQFPDLHSELNLSSLELGDSALYFCASSVAGLVNEKLFFGSGTQLSVL.

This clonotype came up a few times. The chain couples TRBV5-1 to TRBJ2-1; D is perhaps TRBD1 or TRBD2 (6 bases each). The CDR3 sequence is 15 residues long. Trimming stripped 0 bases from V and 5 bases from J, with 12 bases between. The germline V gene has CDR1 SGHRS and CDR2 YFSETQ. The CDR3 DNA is TGCGCCAGCAGCTTGGTCCGGGGGCTCGACAATGAGCAGTTCTTC. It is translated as CASSLVRGLDNEQFF.

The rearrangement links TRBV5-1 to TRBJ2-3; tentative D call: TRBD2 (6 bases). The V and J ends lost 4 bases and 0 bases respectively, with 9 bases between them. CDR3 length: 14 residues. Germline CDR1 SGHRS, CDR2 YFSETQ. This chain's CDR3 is CASSTGTSTDTQYF. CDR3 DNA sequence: TGCGCCAGCAGCACCGGGACTAGCACAGATACGCAGTATTTT.

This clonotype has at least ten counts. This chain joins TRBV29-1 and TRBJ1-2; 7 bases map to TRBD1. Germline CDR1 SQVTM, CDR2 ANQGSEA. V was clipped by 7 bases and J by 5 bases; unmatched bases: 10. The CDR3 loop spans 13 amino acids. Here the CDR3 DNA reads TGCAGCGCGCAGGGACAGCCCGGATATGGCTACACCTTC. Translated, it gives CSAQGQPGYGYTF.